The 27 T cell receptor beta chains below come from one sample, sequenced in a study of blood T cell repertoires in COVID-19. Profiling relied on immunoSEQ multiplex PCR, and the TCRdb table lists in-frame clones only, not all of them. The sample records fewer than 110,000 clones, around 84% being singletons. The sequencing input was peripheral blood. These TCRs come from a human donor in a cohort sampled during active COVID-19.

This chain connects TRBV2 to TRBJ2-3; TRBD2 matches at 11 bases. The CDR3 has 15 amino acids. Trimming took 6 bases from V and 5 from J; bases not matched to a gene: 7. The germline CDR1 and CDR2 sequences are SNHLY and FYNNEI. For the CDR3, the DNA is TGTGCCAGCAGGGTTACCGGGACTAGCGGAGATACGCAGTATTTT. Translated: CASRVTGTSGDTQYF.

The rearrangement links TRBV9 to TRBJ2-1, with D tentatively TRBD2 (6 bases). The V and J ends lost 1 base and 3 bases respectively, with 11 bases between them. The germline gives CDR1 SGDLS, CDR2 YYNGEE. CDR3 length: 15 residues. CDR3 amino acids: CASSVSMRGYNEQFF. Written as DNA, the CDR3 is TGTGCCAGCAGCGTATCCATGCGGGGCTACAATGAGCAGTTCTTC.

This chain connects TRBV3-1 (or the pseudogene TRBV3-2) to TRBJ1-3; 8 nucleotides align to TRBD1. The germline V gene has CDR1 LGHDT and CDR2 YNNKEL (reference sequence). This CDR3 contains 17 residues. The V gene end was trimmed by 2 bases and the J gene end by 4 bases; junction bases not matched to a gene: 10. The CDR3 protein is CASSQLGGRGLGNTIYF. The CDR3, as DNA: TGTGCCAGCAGCCAATTAGGCGGCAGGGGGCTGGGAAACACCATATATTTT.

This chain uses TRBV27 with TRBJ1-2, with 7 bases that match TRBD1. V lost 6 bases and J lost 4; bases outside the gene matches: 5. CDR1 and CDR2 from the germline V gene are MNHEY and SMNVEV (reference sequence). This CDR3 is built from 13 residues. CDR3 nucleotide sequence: TGTGCCAGCAGGAACAGGGGTGGCTATGGCTACACCTTC. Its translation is CASRNRGGYGYTF.

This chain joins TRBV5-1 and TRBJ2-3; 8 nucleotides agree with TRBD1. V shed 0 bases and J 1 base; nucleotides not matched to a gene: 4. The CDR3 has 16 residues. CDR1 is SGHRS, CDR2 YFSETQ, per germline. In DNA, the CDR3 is TGCGCCAGCAGCTTGGTGACAGGGGTACGCACAGATACGCAGTATTTT. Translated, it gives CASSLVTGVRTDTQYF.

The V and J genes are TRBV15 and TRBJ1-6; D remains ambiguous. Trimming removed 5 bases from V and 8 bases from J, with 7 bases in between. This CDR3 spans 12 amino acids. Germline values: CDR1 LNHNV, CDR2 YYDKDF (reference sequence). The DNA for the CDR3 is TGTGCCACCAGCTTAGTTTATTCACCCCTCCACTTT. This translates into CATSLVYSPLHF.

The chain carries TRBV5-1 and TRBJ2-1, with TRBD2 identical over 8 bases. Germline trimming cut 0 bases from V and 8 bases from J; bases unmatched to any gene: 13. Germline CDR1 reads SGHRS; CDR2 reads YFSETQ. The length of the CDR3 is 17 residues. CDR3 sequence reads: CASSLGRGLARTHEQFF. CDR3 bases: TGCGCCAGCAGCTTGGGCCGCGGACTAGCCCGGACACATGAGCAGTTCTTC. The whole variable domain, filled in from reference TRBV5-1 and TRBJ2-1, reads KAGVTQTPRYLIKTRGQQVTLSCSPISGHRSVSWYQQTPGQGLQFLFEYFSETQRNKGNFPGRFSGRQFSNSRSEMNVSTLELGDSALYLCASSLGRGLARTHEQFFGPGTRLTVL.

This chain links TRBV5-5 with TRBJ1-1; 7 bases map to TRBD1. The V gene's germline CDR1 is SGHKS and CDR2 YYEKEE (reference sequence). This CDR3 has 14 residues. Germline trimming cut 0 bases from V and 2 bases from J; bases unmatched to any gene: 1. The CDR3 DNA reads TGTGCCAGCAGCTTGGGAGGGGGCAACACTGAAGCTTTCTTT. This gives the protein CASSLGGGNTEAFF.

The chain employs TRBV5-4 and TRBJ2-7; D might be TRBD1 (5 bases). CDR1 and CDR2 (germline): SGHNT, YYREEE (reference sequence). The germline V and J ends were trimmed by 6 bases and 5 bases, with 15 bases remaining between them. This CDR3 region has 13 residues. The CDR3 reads CASIGQGNNEQYF. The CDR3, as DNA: TGTGCCAGCATAGGGCAGGGTAACAACGAGCAGTACTTC.

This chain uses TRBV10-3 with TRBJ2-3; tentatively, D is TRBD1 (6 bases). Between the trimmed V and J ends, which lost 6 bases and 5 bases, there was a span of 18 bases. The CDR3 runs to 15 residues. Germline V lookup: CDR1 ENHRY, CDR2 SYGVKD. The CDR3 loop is CAIRDGTPYRDTQYF. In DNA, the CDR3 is TGTGCCATCAGGGACGGGACACCATATCGAGATACGCAGTATTTT.

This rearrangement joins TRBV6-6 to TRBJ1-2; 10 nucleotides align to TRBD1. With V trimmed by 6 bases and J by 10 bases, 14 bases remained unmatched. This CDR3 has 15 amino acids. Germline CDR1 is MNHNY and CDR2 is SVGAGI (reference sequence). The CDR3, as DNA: TGTGCCAGCAGACCCGGACAGGGGGTGACCCTAGCCTACACCTTC. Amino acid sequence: CASRPGQGVTLAYTF.

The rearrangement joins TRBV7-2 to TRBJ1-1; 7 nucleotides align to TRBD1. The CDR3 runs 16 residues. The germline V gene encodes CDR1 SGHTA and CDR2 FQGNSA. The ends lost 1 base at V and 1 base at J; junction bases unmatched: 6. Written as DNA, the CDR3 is TGTGCCAGCAGCTTAGAATCAGGGGGGAGGAACACTGAAGCTTTCTTT. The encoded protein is CASSLESGGRNTEAFF.

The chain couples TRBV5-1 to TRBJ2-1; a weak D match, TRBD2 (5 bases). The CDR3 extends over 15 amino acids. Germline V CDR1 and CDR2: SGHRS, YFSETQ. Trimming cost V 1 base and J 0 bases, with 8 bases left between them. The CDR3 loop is CASSLPADSYNEQFF. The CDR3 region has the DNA TGCGCCAGCAGCTTGCCAGCGGACTCCTACAATGAGCAGTTCTTC.

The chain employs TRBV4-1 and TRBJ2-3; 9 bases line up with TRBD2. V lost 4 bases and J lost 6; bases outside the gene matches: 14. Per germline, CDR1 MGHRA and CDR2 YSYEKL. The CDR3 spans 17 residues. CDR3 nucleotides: TGCGCCAGCAGCCCCGACGGGACTAGCTCGGCACAGGATACGCAGTATTTT. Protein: CASSPDGTSSAQDTQYF.

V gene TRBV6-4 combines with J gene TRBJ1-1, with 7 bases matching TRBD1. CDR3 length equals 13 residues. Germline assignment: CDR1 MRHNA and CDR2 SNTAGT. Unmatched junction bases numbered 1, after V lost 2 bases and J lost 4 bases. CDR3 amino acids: CASSDRGPTEAFF. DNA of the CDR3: TGTGCCAGCAGTGACAGGGGGCCCACTGAAGCTTTCTTT.

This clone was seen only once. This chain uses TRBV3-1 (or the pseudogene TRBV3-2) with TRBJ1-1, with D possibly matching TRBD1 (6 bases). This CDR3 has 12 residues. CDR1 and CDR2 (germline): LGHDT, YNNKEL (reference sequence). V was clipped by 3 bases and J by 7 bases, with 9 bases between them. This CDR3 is CASSQKTGEAFF. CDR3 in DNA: TGTGCCAGCAGCCAGAAGACAGGTGAAGCTTTCTTT.

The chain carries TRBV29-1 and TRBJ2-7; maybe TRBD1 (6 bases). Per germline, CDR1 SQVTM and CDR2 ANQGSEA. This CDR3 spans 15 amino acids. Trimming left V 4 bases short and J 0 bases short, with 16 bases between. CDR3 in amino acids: CSVAGRQATSYEQYF. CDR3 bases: TGCAGCGTTGCGGGAAGACAGGCTACCTCCTACGAGCAGTACTTC.

The CDR3 DNA reads as TGTGCCAGTAGTATAGCGACAGGGGGCTACACCTTC. This sequence encodes CASSIATGGYTF. This sequence joins TRBV19 and TRBJ1-2, with 7 nucleotides matching TRBD1. The CDR3 spans 12 residues. V trimming: 1 base; J trimming: 8 bases; junction bases outside the gene matches: 1. The germline V gene encodes CDR1 LNHDA and CDR2 SQIVND (reference sequence). Full variable domain (remainder filled in from reference TRBV19 and TRBJ1-2): DGGITQSPKYLFRKEGQNVTLSCEQNLNHDAMYWYRQDPGQGLRLIYYSQIVNDFQKGDIAEGYSVSREKKESFPLTVTSAQKNPTAFYLCASSIATGGYTFGSGTRLTVV.

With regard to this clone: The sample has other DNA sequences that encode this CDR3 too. The CDR3 sequence is CASSSGGATNEKLFF. CDR3 DNA: TGCGCCAGCAGCTCCGGCGGCGCAACTAATGAAAAACTGTTTTTT. V usage is TRBV5-1 and J usage is TRBJ1-4; D remains unclear. CDR3 length: 15 residues. CDR1 is SGHRS and CDR2 is YFSETQ in the germline V gene. Trimming left V 3 bases short and J 0 bases short, with 9 bases between.

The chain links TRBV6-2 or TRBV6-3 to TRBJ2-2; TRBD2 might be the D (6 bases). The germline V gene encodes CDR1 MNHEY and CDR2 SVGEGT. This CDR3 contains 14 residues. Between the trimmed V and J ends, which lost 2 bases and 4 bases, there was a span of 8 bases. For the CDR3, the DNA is TGTGCCAGCAGTTACGGAGGGGTCACCGGGGAGCTGTTTTTT. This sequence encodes CASSYGGVTGELFF.

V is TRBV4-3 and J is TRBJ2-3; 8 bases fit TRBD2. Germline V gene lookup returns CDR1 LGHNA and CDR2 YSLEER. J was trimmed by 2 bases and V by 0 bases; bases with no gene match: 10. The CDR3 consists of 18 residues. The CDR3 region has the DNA TGCGCCAGCAGCCAAGATCTAATGCGGGGGGCGTACACAGATACGCAGTATTTT. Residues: CASSQDLMRGAYTDTQYF.

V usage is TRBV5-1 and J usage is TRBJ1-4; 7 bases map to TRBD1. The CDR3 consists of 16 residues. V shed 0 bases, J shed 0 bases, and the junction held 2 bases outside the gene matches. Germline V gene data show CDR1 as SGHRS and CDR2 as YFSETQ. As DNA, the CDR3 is TGCGCCAGCAGCTTGGCCGGGACAGCAACTAATGAAAAACTGTTTTTT. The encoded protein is CASSLAGTATNEKLFF. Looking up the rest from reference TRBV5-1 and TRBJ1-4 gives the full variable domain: KAGVTQTPRYLIKTRGQQVTLSCSPISGHRSVSWYQQTPGQGLQFLFEYFSETQRNKGNFPGRFSGRQFSNSRSEMNVSTLELGDSALYLCASSLAGTATNEKLFFGSGTQLSVL.

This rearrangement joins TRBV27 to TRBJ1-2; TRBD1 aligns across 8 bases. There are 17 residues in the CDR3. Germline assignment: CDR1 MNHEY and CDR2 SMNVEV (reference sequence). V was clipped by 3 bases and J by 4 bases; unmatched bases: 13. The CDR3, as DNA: TGTGCCAGCAGTTTCACCCCCCCCCAGGGGGCGACCTATGGCTACACCTTC. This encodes CASSFTPPQGATYGYTF.

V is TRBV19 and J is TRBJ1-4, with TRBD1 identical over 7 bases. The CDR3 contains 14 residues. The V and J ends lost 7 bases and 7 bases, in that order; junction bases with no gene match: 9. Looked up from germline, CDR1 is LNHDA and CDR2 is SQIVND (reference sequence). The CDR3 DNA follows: TGTGCCAGTACCGACAGGGCTGGGGGTGAAAAACTGTTTTTT. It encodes CASTDRAGGEKLFF. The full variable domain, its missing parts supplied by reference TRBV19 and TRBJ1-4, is DGGITQSPKYLFRKEGQNVTLSCEQNLNHDAMYWYRQDPGQGLRLIYYSQIVNDFQKGDIAEGYSVSREKKESFPLTVTSAQKNPTAFYLCASTDRAGGEKLFFGSGTQLSVL.

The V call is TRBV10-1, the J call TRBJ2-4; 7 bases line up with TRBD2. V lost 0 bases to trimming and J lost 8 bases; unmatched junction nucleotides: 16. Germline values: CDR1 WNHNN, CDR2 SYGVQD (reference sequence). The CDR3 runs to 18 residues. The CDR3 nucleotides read TGCGCCAGCAGTGAGTCTTTTGGGGGGGGAATAAGAGGAGACATTCAGTACTTC. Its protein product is CASSESFGGGIRGDIQYF.

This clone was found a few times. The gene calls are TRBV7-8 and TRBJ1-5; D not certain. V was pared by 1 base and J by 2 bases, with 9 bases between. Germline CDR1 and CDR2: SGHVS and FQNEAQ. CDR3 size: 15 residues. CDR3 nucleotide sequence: TGTGCCAGCAGCTTAGGACGGGTGGGCAATCAGCCCCAGCATTTT. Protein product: CASSLGRVGNQPQHF.

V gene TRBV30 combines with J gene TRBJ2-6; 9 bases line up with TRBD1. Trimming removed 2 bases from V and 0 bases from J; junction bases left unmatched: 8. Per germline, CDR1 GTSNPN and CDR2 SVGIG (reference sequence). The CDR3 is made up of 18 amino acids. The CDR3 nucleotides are TGTGCCTGGAGTCACCGGGACAGGGACCTCTCTGGGGCCAACGTCCTGACTTTC. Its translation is CAWSHRDRDLSGANVLTF. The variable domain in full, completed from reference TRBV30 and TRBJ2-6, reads SQTIHQWPATLVQPVGSPLSLECTVEGTSNPNLYWYRQAAGRGLQLLFYSVGIGQISSEVPQNLSASRPQDRQFILSSKKLLLSDSGFYLCAWSHRDRDLSGANVLTFGAGSRLTVL.